This T cell receptor (beta chain) was sequenced in a study of blood T cell repertoires in COVID-19. Study summary: T cells, B-cell-depleted T cells, or PBMCs supplied cDNA or gDNA.

V shed 6 bases and J 5 bases; nucleotides not matched to a gene: 10. The CDR3 contains 16 residues. Per the germline V gene, CDR1 is LGHDT and CDR2 is YNNKEL (reference sequence). As originally analysed: Nucleated cell counts were estimated from reference gene primer amplification. The method was immunoSEQ multiplex PCR; TCRdb's version includes in-frame clones alone and lacks a portion of them. D and trimming were read from the DNA, whereas the V and J calls and clone size are those reported in that table. The table has over 150,000 clones, about 88% seen once. The study assigned cohorts using participant-reported clinical history. Recovery among Cohort 3 donors was established by two negative PCRs, clearance, or symptom resolution.

The chain employs TRBV3-1 (or the pseudogene TRBV3-2) and TRBJ2-5, with TRBD2 matching over 12 bases. The sequencing sample was made of PBMCs or T cells enriched from blood (not recorded which). The source of this sequence is a man aged 50 or older who had recovered from COVID-19. CDR3: CASSHSSGGAPETQYF. As DNA, the CDR3 is TGTGCCAGCAGTCACTCTAGCGGGGGGGCCCCCGAGACCCAGTACTTC.